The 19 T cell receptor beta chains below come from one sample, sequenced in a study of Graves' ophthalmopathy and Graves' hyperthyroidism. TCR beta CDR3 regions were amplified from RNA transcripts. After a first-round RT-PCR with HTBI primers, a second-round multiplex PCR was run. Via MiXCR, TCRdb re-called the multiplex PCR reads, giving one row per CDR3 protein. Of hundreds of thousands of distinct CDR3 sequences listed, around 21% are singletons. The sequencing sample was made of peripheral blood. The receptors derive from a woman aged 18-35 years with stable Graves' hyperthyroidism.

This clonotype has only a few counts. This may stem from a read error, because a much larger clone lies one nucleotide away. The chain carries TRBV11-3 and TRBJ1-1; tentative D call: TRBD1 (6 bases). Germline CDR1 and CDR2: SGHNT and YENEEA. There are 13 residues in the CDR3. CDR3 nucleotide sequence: TGTGGCAGCAGCTCACAGGGGAACACTGAAGCTTTCTTT. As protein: CGSSSQGNTEAFF.

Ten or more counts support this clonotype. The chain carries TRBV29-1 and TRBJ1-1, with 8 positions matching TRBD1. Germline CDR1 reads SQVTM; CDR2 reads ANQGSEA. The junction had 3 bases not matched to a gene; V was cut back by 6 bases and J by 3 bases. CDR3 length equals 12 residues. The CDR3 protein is CSVNRGDTEAFF. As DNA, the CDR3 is TGCAGCGTGAACAGGGGGGACACTGAAGCTTTCTTT.

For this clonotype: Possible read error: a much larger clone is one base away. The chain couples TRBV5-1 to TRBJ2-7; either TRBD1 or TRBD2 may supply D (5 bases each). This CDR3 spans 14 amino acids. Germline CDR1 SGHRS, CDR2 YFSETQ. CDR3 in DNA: TGCGCCAGCGCTTCGTTGGGGACCTCCTACGAGCAGTGCTTC. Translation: CASASLGTSYEQCF.

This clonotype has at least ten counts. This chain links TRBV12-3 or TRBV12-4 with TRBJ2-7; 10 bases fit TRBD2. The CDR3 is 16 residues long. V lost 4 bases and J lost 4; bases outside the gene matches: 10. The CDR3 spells CASSYSSGRSRYEQYF. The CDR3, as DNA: TGTGCCAGCAGTTACTCTAGCGGGAGAAGTAGATACGAGCAGTACTTC.

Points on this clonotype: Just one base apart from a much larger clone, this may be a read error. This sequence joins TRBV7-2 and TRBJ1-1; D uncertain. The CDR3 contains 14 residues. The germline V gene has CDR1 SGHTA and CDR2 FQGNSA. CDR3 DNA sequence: TGTGCCAGCAGCTTAACTACTCTAAACACTGAAGCTTGCTTT. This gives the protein CASSLTTLNTEACF.

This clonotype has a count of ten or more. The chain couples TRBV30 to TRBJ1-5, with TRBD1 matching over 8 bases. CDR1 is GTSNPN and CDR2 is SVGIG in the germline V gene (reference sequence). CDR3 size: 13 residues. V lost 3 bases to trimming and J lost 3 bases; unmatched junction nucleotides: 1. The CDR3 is CAWRQGDNQPQHF. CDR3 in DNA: TGTGCCTGGAGACAGGGGGACAATCAGCCCCAGCATTTT. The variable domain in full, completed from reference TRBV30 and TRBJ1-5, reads SQTIHQWPATLVQPVGSPLSLECTVEGTSNPNLYWYRQAAGRGLQLLFYSVGIGQISSEVPQNLSASRPQDRQFILSSKKLLLSDSGFYLCAWRQGDNQPQHFGDGTRLSIL.

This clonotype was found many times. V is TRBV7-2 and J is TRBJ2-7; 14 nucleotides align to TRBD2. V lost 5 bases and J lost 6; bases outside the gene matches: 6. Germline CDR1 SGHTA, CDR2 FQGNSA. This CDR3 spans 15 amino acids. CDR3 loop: CASSPGLAGEGEQYF. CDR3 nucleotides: TGTGCCAGCAGCCCGGGACTAGCGGGAGAGGGCGAGCAGTACTTC.

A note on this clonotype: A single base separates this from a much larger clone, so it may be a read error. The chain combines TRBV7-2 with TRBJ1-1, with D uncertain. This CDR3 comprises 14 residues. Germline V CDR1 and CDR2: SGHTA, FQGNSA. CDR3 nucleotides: TGTGCCAGCAGCCCGCAGCCTGAAGTGGCTGAAACTTTCTTT. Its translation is CASSPQPEVAETFF.

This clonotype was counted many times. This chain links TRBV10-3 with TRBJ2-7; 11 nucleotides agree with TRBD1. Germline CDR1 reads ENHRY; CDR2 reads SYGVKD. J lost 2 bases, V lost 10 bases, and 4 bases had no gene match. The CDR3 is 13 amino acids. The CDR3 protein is CATGQGVTYEQYF. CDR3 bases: TGTGCCACGGGACAGGGGGTCACCTACGAGCAGTACTTC.

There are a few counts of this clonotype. The DNA for the CDR3 is TGTGCCATCACCGGGACCCCAGGAAATGGCTACACCTTC. Translating it yields CAITGTPGNGYTF. The chain is built from TRBV10-3 and TRBJ1-2, with a possible D match to TRBD1 (5 bases). The CDR3 is made up of 13 amino acids. Trimming left V 7 bases short and J 6 bases short, with 15 bases between. Germline V gives CDR1 ENHRY, CDR2 SYGVKD.

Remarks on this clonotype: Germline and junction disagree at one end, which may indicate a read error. CDR3 region: CGSSLRTIQNTGELFF. In nucleotides, the CDR3 is TGTGGCAGCAGCTTAAGGACAATACAGAACACCGGGGAGCTGTTTTTT. The genes are TRBV9 and TRBJ2-2, with D maybe TRBD1 (5 bases). In germline, CDR1 is SGDLS, CDR2 YYNGEE. CDR3 size: 16 residues.

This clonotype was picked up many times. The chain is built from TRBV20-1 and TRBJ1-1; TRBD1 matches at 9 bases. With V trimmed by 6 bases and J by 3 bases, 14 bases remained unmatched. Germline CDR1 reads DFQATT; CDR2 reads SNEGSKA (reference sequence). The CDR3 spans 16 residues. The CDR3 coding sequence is TGCAGTGCGAAAGACAGGGGGAACCCGTCGGACACTGAAGCTTTCTTT. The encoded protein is CSAKDRGNPSDTEAFF.

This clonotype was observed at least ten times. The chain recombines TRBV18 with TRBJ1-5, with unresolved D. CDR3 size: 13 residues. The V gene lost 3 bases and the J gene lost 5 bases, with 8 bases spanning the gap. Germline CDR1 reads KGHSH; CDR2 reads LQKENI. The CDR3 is CASSPNDDQPQHF. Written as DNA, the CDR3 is TGTGCCAGCTCACCGAATGATGATCAGCCCCAGCATTTT. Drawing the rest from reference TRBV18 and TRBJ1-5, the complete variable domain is NAGVMQNPRHLVRRRGQEARLRCSPMKGHSHVYWYRQLPEEGLKFMVYLQKENIIDESGMPKERFSAEFPKEGPSILRIQQVVRGDSAAYFCASSPNDDQPQHFGDGTRLSIL.

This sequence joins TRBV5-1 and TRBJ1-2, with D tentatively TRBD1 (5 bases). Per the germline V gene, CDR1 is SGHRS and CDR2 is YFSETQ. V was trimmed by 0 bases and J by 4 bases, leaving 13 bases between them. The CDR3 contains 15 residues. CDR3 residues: CASSLASGHVYGYTF. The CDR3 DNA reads TGCGCCAGCAGCTTGGCCTCAGGACATGTCTATGGCTACACCTTC.

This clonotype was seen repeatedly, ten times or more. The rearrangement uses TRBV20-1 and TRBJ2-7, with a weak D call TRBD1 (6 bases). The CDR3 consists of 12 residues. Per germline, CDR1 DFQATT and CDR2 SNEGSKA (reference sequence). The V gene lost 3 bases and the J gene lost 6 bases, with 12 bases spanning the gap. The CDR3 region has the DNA TGCAGTGCTAGCGCAGGGGCAGGCGAGCAGTACTTC. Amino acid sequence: CSASAGAGEQYF.

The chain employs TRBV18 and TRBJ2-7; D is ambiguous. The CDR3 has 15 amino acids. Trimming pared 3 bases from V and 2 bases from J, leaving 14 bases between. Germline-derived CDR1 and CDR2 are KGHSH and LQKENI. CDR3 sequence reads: CASSPSAAETYEQYF. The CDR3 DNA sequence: TGTGCCAGCTCACCGTCCGCCGCTGAAACCTACGAGCAGTACTTC.

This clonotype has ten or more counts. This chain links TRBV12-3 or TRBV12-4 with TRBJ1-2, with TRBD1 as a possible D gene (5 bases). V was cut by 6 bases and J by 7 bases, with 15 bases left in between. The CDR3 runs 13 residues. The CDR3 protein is CASRGRASSGYTF. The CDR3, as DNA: TGTGCCAGCAGGGGCAGGGCTAGTTCTGGCTACACCTTC.

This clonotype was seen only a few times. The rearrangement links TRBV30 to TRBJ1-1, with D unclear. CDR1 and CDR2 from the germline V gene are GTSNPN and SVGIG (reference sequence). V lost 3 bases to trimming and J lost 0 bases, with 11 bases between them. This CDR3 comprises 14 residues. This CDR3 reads CAWSRGRMNTEAFF. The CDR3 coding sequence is TGTGCCTGGAGCCGCGGACGGATGAACACTGAAGCTTTCTTT.

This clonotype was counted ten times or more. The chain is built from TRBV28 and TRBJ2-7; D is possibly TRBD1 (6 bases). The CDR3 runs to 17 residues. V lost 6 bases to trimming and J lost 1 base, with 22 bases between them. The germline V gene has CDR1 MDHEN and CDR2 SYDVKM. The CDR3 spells CASRNSENRVRSYEQYF. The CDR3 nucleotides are TGTGCCAGCAGAAATTCGGAGAACAGGGTTAGGTCCTACGAGCAGTACTTC.